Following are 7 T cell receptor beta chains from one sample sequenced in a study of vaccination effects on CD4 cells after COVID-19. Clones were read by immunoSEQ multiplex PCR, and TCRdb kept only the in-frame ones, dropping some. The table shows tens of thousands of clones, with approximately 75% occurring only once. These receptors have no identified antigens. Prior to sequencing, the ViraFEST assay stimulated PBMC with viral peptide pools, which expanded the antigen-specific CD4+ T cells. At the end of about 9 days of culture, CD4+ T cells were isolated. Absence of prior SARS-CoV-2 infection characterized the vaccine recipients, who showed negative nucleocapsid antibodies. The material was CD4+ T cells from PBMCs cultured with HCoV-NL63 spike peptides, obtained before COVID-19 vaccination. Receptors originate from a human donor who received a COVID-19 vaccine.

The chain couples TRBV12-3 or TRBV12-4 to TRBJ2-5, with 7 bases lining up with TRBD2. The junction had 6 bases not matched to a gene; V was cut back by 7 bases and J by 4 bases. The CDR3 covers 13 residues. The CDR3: CASKRDYRETQYF. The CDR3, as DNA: TGTGCCAGCAAAAGGGACTACCGAGAGACCCAGTACTTC.

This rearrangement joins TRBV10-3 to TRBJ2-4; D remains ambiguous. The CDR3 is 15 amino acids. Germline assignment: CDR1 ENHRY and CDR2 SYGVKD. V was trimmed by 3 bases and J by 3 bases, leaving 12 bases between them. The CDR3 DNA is TGTGCCATCAGTGACCAAGGGTACGGCAAAAACATTCAGTACTTC. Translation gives CAISDQGYGKNIQYF.

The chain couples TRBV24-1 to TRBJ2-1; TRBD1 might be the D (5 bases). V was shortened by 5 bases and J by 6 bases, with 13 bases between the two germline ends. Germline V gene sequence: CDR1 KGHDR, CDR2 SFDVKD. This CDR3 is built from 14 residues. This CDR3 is CATSGRVSGNEQFF. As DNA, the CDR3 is TGTGCCACCAGTGGCAGGGTATCCGGCAATGAGCAGTTCTTC.

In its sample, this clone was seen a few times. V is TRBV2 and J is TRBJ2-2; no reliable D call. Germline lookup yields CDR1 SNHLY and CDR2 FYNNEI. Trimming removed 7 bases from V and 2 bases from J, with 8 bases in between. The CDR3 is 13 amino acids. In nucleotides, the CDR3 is TGTGCCAGCAATCTTATAAACACCGGGGAGCTGTTTTTT. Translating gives CASNLINTGELFF.

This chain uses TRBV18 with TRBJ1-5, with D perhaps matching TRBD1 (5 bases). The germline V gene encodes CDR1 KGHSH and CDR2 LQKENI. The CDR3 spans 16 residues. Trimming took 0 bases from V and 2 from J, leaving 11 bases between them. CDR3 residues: CASSPPGREGNQPQHF. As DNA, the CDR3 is TGTGCCAGCTCACCACCGGGCAGGGAAGGCAATCAGCCCCAGCATTTT.

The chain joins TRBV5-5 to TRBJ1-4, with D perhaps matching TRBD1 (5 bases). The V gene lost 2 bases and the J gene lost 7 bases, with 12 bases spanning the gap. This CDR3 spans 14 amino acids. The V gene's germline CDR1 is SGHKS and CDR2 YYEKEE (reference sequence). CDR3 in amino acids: CASSLGESGEKLFF. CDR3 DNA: TGTGCCAGCAGCTTAGGGGAATCGGGTGAAAAACTGTTTTTT.

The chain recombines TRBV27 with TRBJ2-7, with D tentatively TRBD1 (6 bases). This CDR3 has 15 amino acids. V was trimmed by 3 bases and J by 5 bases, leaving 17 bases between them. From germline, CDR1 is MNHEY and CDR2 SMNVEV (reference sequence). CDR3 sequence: CASSFSSRGAHEQYV. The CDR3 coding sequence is TGTGCCAGCAGTTTTTCCTCCAGGGGTGCCCACGAGCAGTACGTC.